One T cell receptor beta chain is described in this entry. Measured with immunoSEQ multiplex PCR; TCRdb has only the in-frame clones, and not every one. Of around 60,000 clones listed, 91% were seen once; the top ten hold under 0.6%. This sample stems from a study of T cell changes during pregnancy in multiple sclerosis. CDR1 is SNHLY and CDR2 is FYNNEI in the germline V gene. CDR3 length: 13 amino acids. V trimming: 2 bases; J trimming: 6 bases; junction bases outside the gene matches: 2. V gene TRBV2 combines with J gene TRBJ1-1; 8 positions match TRBD1. The clonotype originates from a female donor in good health, enrolled as a control in a pregnancy study. Specimen: CD4+ T cells from peripheral blood mononuclear cells, collected after pregnancy. CDR3 in DNA: TGTGCCAGCAGTGAAACAGGGGGGGCTGAAGCTTTCTTT. The encoded protein is CASSETGGAEAFF.